A selection of T cell receptor beta chains follows, all from one sample in a study of T cells after yellow fever vaccination. MiXCR, run by TCRdb on the 5' RACE reads, gives a single entry per CDR3 protein. Counted here are under 150,000 distinct CDR3 sequences, roughly 8% occurring once; the ten biggest clones make up about 0.73%. Sequencing was performed on CD4+ T cells sorted from PBMCs, taken 5 days after the yellow fever booster vaccination. These receptors came from a man aged 25 to 40 who received the YFV17D yellow fever vaccine. Each CDR3 is given with its conserved first and last residue. Fields, in order: J gene, D gene, V gene, clone size, CDR3 protein, CDR3 DNA. The D gene is left open where the match is weak. Size is omitted from some rows. Given values are once, few, many or a class for expanded clones.

j_call: TRBJ2-7
d_call: TRBD1
v_call: TRBV6-5
clone_size: many
cdr3_aa: CASSYSGTGQGYEQYF
cdr3_nt: TGTGCCAGCAGTTACTCAGGGACAGGACAGGGCTACGAGCAGTACTTC

j_call: TRBJ1-1
d_call: -
v_call: TRBV5-6
clone_size: many
cdr3_aa: CASSLREGEAFF
cdr3_nt: TGTGCCAGCAGCTTGCGGGAGGGTGAAGCTTTCTTT

j_call: TRBJ2-7
d_call: -
v_call: TRBV10-3
clone_size: few
cdr3_aa: CAISGTSDSLYEQYF
cdr3_nt: TGTGCCATCAGTGGCACCTCTGACAGCCTCTACGAGCAGTACTTC

j_call: TRBJ2-2
d_call: -
v_call: TRBV7-6
clone_size: -
cdr3_aa: CASSLAEIGGELFF
cdr3_nt: TGTGCCAGCAGCTTAGCGGAGATTGGGGGGGAGCTGTTTTTT

j_call: TRBJ2-2
d_call: -
v_call: TRBV11-3
clone_size: many
cdr3_aa: CASSLERGSTGELFF
cdr3_nt: TGTGCCAGCAGCTTGGAACGGGGATCCACCGGGGAGCTGTTTTTT

j_call: TRBJ2-5
d_call: -
v_call: TRBV6-2/TRBV6-3
clone_size: many
cdr3_aa: CASSWTVGVGETQYF
cdr3_nt: TGTGCCAGCAGTTGGACAGTTGGAGTGGGAGAGACCCAGTACTTC

j_call: TRBJ2-7
d_call: -
v_call: TRBV9
clone_size: many
cdr3_aa: CASSVQDSNIYEQYF
cdr3_nt: TGTGCCAGCAGCGTTCAGGACAGTAACATTTACGAGCAGTACTTC

j_call: TRBJ2-3
d_call: -
v_call: TRBV20-1
clone_size: many
cdr3_aa: CSAVGWGVSTDTQYF
cdr3_nt: TGCAGTGCTGTAGGGTGGGGGGTAAGCACAGATACGCAGTATTTT

j_call: TRBJ2-1
d_call: TRBD2
v_call: TRBV5-6
clone_size: many
cdr3_aa: CASSPPLAGDYNEQFF
cdr3_nt: TGTGCCAGCAGCCCCCCCCTAGCGGGCGACTACAATGAGCAGTTCTTC

j_call: TRBJ2-1
d_call: -
v_call: TRBV20-1
clone_size: many
cdr3_aa: CSARDIRSSYNEQFF
cdr3_nt: TGCAGTGCTAGAGATATACGGAGCTCCTACAATGAGCAGTTCTTC

j_call: TRBJ2-1
d_call: -
v_call: TRBV19
clone_size: many
cdr3_aa: CASKRRVNNEQFF
cdr3_nt: TGTGCCTCGAAACGCCGGGTCAACAATGAGCAGTTCTTC

j_call: TRBJ2-7
d_call: -
v_call: TRBV12-3/TRBV12-4
clone_size: many
cdr3_aa: CASSVNPYEQYF
cdr3_nt: TGTGCCAGCAGTGTCAACCCCTACGAGCAGTACTTC

j_call: TRBJ1-1
d_call: TRBD1
v_call: TRBV4-3
clone_size: many
cdr3_aa: CASSQESTGRSTEAFF
cdr3_nt: TGCGCCAGCAGCCAAGAGTCGACAGGGAGGAGTACTGAAGCTTTCTTT

j_call: TRBJ2-7
d_call: -
v_call: TRBV7-9
clone_size: many
cdr3_aa: CASSLVEQYQYF
cdr3_nt: TGTGCCAGCAGCTTAGTCGAGCAGTACCAGTACTTC

j_call: TRBJ2-5
d_call: TRBD1
v_call: TRBV11-2
clone_size: many
cdr3_aa: CASSLYRGPQETQYF
cdr3_nt: TGTGCCAGCAGCTTATACAGGGGGCCCCAAGAGACCCAGTACTTC

j_call: TRBJ2-1
d_call: -
v_call: TRBV18
clone_size: many
cdr3_aa: CASSPKMGEQFF
cdr3_nt: TGTGCCAGCTCACCCAAGATGGGTGAGCAGTTCTTC

j_call: TRBJ2-5
d_call: TRBD2
v_call: TRBV25-1
clone_size: many
cdr3_aa: CASTQGGGQETQYF
cdr3_nt: TGTGCCAGCACCCAGGGCGGGGGCCAAGAGACCCAGTACTTC

j_call: TRBJ2-5
d_call: TRBD2
v_call: TRBV12-3/TRBV12-4
clone_size: -
cdr3_aa: CASTGGGWETQYF
cdr3_nt: TGTGCCAGCACCGGCGGGGGTTGGGAGACCCAGTACTTC

j_call: TRBJ2-2
d_call: TRBD2
v_call: TRBV4-3
clone_size: many
cdr3_aa: CASSQETLAGVAGELFF
cdr3_nt: TGCGCCAGCAGCCAAGAAACACTAGCGGGAGTGGCCGGGGAGCTGTTTTTT

j_call: TRBJ2-7
d_call: TRBD1
v_call: TRBV18
clone_size: many
cdr3_aa: CASSPGTGSPYF
cdr3_nt: TGTGCCAGCTCACCAGGGACAGGGAGTCCGTACTTC

j_call: TRBJ1-1
d_call: -
v_call: TRBV10-1
clone_size: many
cdr3_aa: CASSESDRVNTEAFF
cdr3_nt: TGCGCCAGCAGTGAGTCTGATAGAGTGAACACTGAAGCTTTCTTT

j_call: TRBJ2-1
d_call: -
v_call: TRBV5-5
clone_size: many
cdr3_aa: CASSLGGLDNEQFF
cdr3_nt: TGTGCCAGCAGCTTGGGGGGGTTAGACAATGAGCAGTTCTTC

j_call: TRBJ2-1
d_call: -
v_call: TRBV29-1
clone_size: many
cdr3_aa: CSVDIAGYNEQFF
cdr3_nt: TGCAGCGTTGACATCGCCGGCTACAATGAGCAGTTCTTC

j_call: TRBJ1-2
d_call: -
v_call: TRBV7-8
clone_size: many
cdr3_aa: CASSPRTGLDYGYTF
cdr3_nt: TGTGCCAGCAGCCCCCGAACAGGGCTTGACTATGGCTACACCTTC

j_call: TRBJ1-2
d_call: -
v_call: TRBV12-3/TRBV12-4
clone_size: many
cdr3_aa: CASSHSPGGAYGYTF
cdr3_nt: TGTGCCAGCAGTCACTCTCCTGGGGGGGCGTATGGCTACACCTTC

j_call: TRBJ2-1
d_call: TRBD2
v_call: TRBV20-1
clone_size: many
cdr3_aa: CSAPALAGGPSYNEQFF
cdr3_nt: TGCAGTGCTCCAGCTCTAGCGGGAGGGCCCTCCTACAATGAGCAGTTCTTC